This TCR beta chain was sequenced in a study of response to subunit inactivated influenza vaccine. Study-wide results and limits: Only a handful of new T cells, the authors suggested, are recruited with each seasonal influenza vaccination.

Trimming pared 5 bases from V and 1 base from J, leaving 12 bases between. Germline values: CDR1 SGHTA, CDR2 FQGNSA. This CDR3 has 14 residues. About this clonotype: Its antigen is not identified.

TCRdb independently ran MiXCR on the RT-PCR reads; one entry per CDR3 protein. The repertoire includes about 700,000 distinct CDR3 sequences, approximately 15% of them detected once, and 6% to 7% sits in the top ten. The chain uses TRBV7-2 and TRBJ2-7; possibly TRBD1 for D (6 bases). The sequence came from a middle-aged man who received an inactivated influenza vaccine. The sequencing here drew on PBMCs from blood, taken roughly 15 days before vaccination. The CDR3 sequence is CASSRYGQSYEQYF. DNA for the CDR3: TGTGCCAGCAGCCGATATGGACAGTCCTACGAGCAGTACTTC.